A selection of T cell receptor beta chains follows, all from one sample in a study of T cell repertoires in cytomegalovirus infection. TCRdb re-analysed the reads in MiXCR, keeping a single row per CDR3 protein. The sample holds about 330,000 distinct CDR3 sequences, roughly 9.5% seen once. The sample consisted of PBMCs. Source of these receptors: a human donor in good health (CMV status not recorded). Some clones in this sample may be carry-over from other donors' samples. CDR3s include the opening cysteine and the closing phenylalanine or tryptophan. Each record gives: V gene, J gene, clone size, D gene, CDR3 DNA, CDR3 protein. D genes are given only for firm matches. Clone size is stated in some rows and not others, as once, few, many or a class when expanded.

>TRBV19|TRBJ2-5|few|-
TGTGCCAGTACCCCTTGGGGAGACGCCGGCCAAGAGACCCAGTACTTC
CASTPWGDAGQETQYF
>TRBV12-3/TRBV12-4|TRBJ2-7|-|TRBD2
TGTGCCAGCAGTTCCACTAGCGGGAGACTGTACGAGCAGTACTTC
CASSSTSGRLYEQYF
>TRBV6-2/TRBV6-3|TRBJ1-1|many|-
TGTGCCAGCAGTTACTCGATAATGCGAGGACAACTGAACACTGAAGCTTTCTTT
CASSYSIMRGQLNTEAFF
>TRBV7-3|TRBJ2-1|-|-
TGTGCCAGCAGCTTACCCGGACGGCGTAAGGGGAACCAGGCCCACAATGAGCAGTTCTTC
CASSLPGRRKGNQAHNEQFF
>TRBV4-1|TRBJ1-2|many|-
TGCGCCAGCAGCCAAGGGGAAGCCTACACCTTC
CASSQGEAYTF
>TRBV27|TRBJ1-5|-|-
TGTGCCAGCAAAGGGGTGAATCAGCCCCAGCATTTT
CASKGVNQPQHF
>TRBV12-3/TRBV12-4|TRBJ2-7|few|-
TGTGCCAGCGTTAAAGGAGGGGGCGAGCAGTACTTC
CASVKGGGEQYF
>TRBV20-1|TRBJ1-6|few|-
TGCAGTGCTATTGCTACCCTGGCTTCACCCCTCCACTTT
CSAIATLASPLHF
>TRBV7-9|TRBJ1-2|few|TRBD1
TGTGCCAGCAGCCAAACCGGGGACAGTCGAAACTATGGCTACACCTTC
CASSQTGDSRNYGYTF
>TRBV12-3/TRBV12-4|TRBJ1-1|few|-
TGTGCCAGCAGGCATACTAGAAAGGGAGTTAACACTGAAGCTTTCTTT
CASRHTRKGVNTEAFF
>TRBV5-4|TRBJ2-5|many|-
TGTGCCAGCAGCACCCGGGCAGGGCAAGAGACCCAGTACTTC
CASSTRAGQETQYF
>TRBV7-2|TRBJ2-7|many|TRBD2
TGTGCCAGCAGCTTATATTCGCTAGCGGGAGGCCAAGGCTCCTACGAGCAGTACTTC
CASSLYSLAGGQGSYEQYF
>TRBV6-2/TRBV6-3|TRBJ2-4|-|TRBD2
TGTGCCAGCAGACACCCGGGACTAGCCTCCGGAAACATTCAGTACTTC
CASRHPGLASGNIQYF
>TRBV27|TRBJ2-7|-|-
TGTGCCAGCAGTTTCGCGGGGAACTACGAGCAGTACTTC
CASSFAGNYEQYF